This T cell receptor (beta chain) was captured by sequencing in a study of metastatic and nonmetastatic thyroid tumors. No patient received treatment before thyroid surgery. This clone came up many times. With MiXCR, TCRdb called clones anew from the PCR reads. In the table there are 91,000 or so clones, approximately 12% of which are singletons. Germline V gene data show CDR1 as SGHKS and CDR2 as YYEKEE (reference sequence). This CDR3 has 13 residues. Trimming stripped 3 bases from V and 2 bases from J, with 8 bases between. V gene TRBV5-5 combines with J gene TRBJ1-2; possibly TRBD1 for D (6 bases). The sequence derives from a female donor with papillary thyroid cancer or a benign thyroid nodule (not recorded which). Some clones in this sample may be carry-over from other donors' samples. The specimen sequenced was blood. Written as DNA, the CDR3 is TGTGCCAGCAGCTCACAGGGAAACTATGGCTACACCTTC. Its translation: CASSSQGNYGYTF.